This TCR beta chain was documented in a study of blood T cell repertoires in COVID-19 (dated by TCRdb to 2019 to 2021). At the level of the whole study: Samples from collaborators originated in the United States, Italy and Spain and spanned both the acute and convalescent phases of COVID-19. The prospective study material was composed of cDNA or gDNA derived from T cells, B-cell-depleted T cells, or PBMCs. Deeply sampled blood TCRbeta repertoires from subjects exposed to, actively infected with, or recovered from COVID-19 were included in the dataset. A freely available public database, intended as a resource for researchers studying the immune response to SARS-CoV-2, is where the repertoires were released. Samples came from the ongoing ImmuneRACE study (first 160 participants) plus 1,254 subjects from 6 global collaborators. The sample metadata nearly always contained a de-identified subject ID, COVID-19 status, age in years and sex. HLA class I and class II types, where available, came from metadata supplied by the sample provider rather than from assay-based typing.

Each collaborating institution followed its own protocols to collect whole blood in K2EDTA tubes. Collaborator samples were shipped for TCRbeta analysis as frozen whole blood, isolated PBMCs, or DNA extracted from either sample type. Overall study outcomes, separate from this receptor: Clinical and demographic metadata were provided uncurated, with the amount varying by source and participant.

Deletion took 4 bases off V and 14 bases off J, with a span of 18 bases between the germline ends. CDR1 and CDR2 are drawn from the germline V gene (reference sequence): MNHEY, SMNVEV. The cysteine opens and the phenylalanine closes a CDR3 of 14 amino acids. CDR3 DNA only is kept here, 42 bases in frame from base 1. TCRbeta CDR3 regions were amplified from genomic DNA by means of the immunoSEQ Assay, a bias-controlled multiplex PCR. For the original study's pipeline: The number of nucleated cells in each sample was estimated from the amplification of reference gene primers within the assay. To quantify the absolute abundance of each unique TCRbeta CDR3 rearrangement, sequence reads were collapsed and filtered. For each sample, productive Simpson clonality was calculated as the square root of Simpson's diversity index across productive rearrangements. Here the immuneACCESS table is served through TCRdb, limited to in-frame sequences with V and J called. Missing clones are a known gap in these copies; in checked studies unresolved V genes cover under half, and the rest lacks a known reason. V and J calls plus clone size are reproduced from that table; the DNA served to infer D and trimming. Within this sample are about 150,000 clones, with just under 85% of them counted one time only. The ten largest clones take up approximately 30% of the sample.

As to this clone: Its antigen is not yet known. The input lacks base qualities; no much larger clone sits a single base away.

The receptor was isolated from a woman aged 55-70 years with acute or convalescent COVID-19. Specimen: peripheral blood. This chain is built from TRBV27 and TRBJ1-6; 5 matching bases give a weak D call of TRBD1. CDR3 reads: CASSSSGLLRALHF. In nucleotides, the sequence is TGTGCCAGCAGTTCCTCAGGTCTCCTCAGGGCCCTCCACTTT.